This entry concerns a single TCR beta chain. TCRdb used MiXCR to reprocess the 5' RACE reads, holding one entry per CDR3 protein. Of about 890,000 distinct CDR3 sequences listed, about 12% are singletons. The V gene lost 6 bases and the J gene lost 1 base, with 9 bases spanning the gap. CDR3 length: 13 amino acids. Germline V gene data show CDR1 as ENHRY and CDR2 as SYGVKD. The data derive from a study of identical twins. These data also featured in a second study, about yellow fever vaccine responses in identical twins.

This clonotype was obtained from a woman between 18 and 29 years old in good health. The chain links TRBV10-3 to TRBJ1-1, with D tentatively TRBD1 (6 bases). The material sequenced was PBMCs. The chain's CDR3 is CAISKQGNTEAFF. Written as DNA, the CDR3 is TGTGCCATCAGCAAACAGGGGAACACTGAAGCTTTCTTT.